This T cell receptor (beta chain) was captured in a study of T cell responses to AZD1222 COVID-19 vaccine. Libraries were prepared by immunoSEQ multiplex PCR; TCRdb keeps only in-frame clonotypes and omits some of them. The table lists 100,000 to 120,000 clones, 85% to 95% of them singletons. Trimming cost V 1 base and J 5 bases; bases outside gene matches: 7. CDR1 and CDR2 (germline): SGHAT, FQNNGV. The CDR3 covers 16 residues. This sequence originates from an adult in good health. This specimen consisted of peripheral blood, obtained on day 0 of AZD1222 vaccination. This chain uses TRBV11-2 with TRBJ2-1; 8 bases are shared with TRBD2. The DNA of the CDR3 is TGTGCCAGCAGCTTAGGGACTAGCTCGTTTAACAATGAGCAGTTCTTC. Protein sequence: CASSLGTSSFNNEQFF.